The T cell receptor beta chain described here comes from a study of a mutant IDH1 vaccine in newly diagnosed glioma. In regard to this clone: Antigen specificity is unknown.

Libraries were prepared by immunoSEQ multiplex PCR; TCRdb keeps only in-frame clonotypes and omits some of them. The table shows just under 80,000 clones, with 91% occurring only once. Stated time point: week 5, during vaccination. Every vaccine dose comprised 300 ug of mutant IDH1 20-mer peptide plus topical imiquimod. The CDR3 is 15 residues long. CDR1 and CDR2 from the germline V gene are LNHDA and SQIVND (reference sequence). Unmatched junction bases numbered 8, after V lost 6 bases and J lost 1 base. The TCR sequence derives from a woman between 45 and 65 years old with glioma. The input for sequencing was PBMCs, taken from a glioma patient whose treatment included an IDH1 peptide vaccine. This chain links TRBV19 with TRBJ1-1; TRBD1 matches at 7 bases. CDR3 amino acids: CASRNRGEENTEAFF. The DNA for the CDR3 is TGTGCCAGTAGGAACAGGGGAGAGGAGAACACTGAAGCTTTCTTT.